Presented here are 17 T cell receptor beta chains from one specimen sequenced in a study of cytomegalovirus exposure and HLA in healthy donors. Libraries were prepared by immunoSEQ multiplex PCR; TCRdb keeps only in-frame clonotypes and omits some of them. The data hold over 110,000 clones, with about 88% observed a single time. Sequencing was performed on PBMCs. These receptors all stem from a young man in good health and CMV-seropositive.

The chain uses TRBV27 and TRBJ2-7; perhaps TRBD1 as D (6 bases). Trimming removed 5 bases at V and 6 bases at J, with 14 bases between. The CDR3 has 13 residues. CDR1 and CDR2 from the germline V gene are MNHEY and SMNVEV (reference sequence). The CDR3 DNA follows: TGTGCCAGCAGTACTAACAGGGTCCGCGAGCAGTACTTC. It yields the protein CASSTNRVREQYF.

The chain has TRBV28 and TRBJ2-6; D perhaps matches TRBD2 (5 bases). Trimming removed 1 base at V and 1 base at J, with 14 bases between. Germline CDR1 and CDR2: MDHEN and SYDVKM. This CDR3 has 18 amino acids. CDR3 in amino acids: CASSLYGDVGSGANVLTF. The CDR3 bases are TGTGCCAGCAGTTTATACGGGGATGTGGGGTCTGGGGCCAACGTCCTGACTTTC.

This chain uses TRBV9 with TRBJ1-4; possibly TRBD1 for D (5 bases). Germline V lookup: CDR1 SGDLS, CDR2 YYNGEE. This CDR3 region has 14 residues. Trimming removed 1 base from V and 1 base from J, with 5 bases in between. CDR3 nucleotide sequence: TGTGCCAGCAGCGTACAGGGAACTAATGAAAAACTGTTTTTT. It specifies CASSVQGTNEKLFF.

The CDR3 spells CASSRDGLVNEQFF. For the CDR3, the DNA is TGTGCCAGCAGTAGGGATGGACTAGTCAATGAGCAGTTCTTC. The genes are TRBV6-5 and TRBJ2-1; 7 nucleotides align to TRBD2. Germline V gives CDR1 MNHEY, CDR2 SVGAGI. This CDR3 contains 14 residues. Trimming took 5 bases from V and 6 from J; bases not matched to a gene: 7.

This rearrangement joins TRBV5-1 to TRBJ2-3, with TRBD1 matching over 8 bases. The CDR3 totals 16 residues. Germline CDR1 SGHRS, CDR2 YFSETQ. Trimming at V came to 0 bases and at J to 0 bases, leaving 3 bases not matched to a gene. CDR3 sequence: CASSLGDRGSTDTQYF. In nucleotides, the CDR3 is TGCGCCAGCAGCTTGGGAGACAGGGGAAGCACAGATACGCAGTATTTT.

The rearrangement uses TRBV7-2 and TRBJ1-5; unclear D gene. The CDR3 is 16 residues long. Trimming took off 4 bases at V and 3 bases at J, with 16 bases between the two ends. Per the germline V gene, CDR1 is SGHTA and CDR2 is FQGNSA. This CDR3 reads CASSWRVDGNNQPQHF. The CDR3 DNA follows: TGTGCCAGCAGCTGGAGGGTGGACGGTAACAATCAGCCCCAGCATTTT.

This clone appeared many times. The chain couples TRBV4-2 to TRBJ1-6; D may be TRBD1 (6 bases). Germline V gene lookup returns CDR1 LGHNA and CDR2 YNFKEQ. This CDR3 comprises 14 residues. Trimming stripped 1 base from V and 7 bases from J, with 8 bases between. The CDR3 spells CASSQGQENSPLHF. The CDR3 nucleotides are TGTGCCAGCAGCCAAGGACAGGAAAATTCACCCCTCCACTTT.

This rearrangement joins TRBV27 to TRBJ2-6; D is possibly TRBD1 (5 bases). V lost 3 bases and J lost 1, with 22 bases in between. CDR1 is MNHEY, CDR2 SMNVEV, per germline (reference sequence). The length of the CDR3 is 20 residues. This CDR3 reads CASSFKGADTTRSGANVLTF. CDR3 sequence (DNA): TGTGCCAGCAGTTTCAAAGGGGCCGACACTACGAGATCTGGGGCCAACGTCCTGACTTTC. The full variable domain, completed using reference TRBV27 and TRBJ2-6, is EAQVTQNPRYLITVTGKKLTVTCSQNMNHEYMSWYRQDPGLGLRQIYYSMNVEVTDKGDVPEGYKVSRKEKRNFPLILESPSPNQTSLYFCASSFKGADTTRSGANVLTFGAGSRLTVL.

The V gene is TRBV5-4, the J gene TRBJ2-3; 8 bases are a match to TRBD2. This CDR3 comprises 14 residues. The junction had 3 bases not matched to a gene; V was cut back by 5 bases and J by 1 base. Per the germline V gene, CDR1 is SGHNT and CDR2 is YYREEE (reference sequence). CDR3 amino acids: CASRGGLGTDTQYF. The CDR3 region has the DNA TGTGCCAGCAGAGGGGGACTAGGCACAGATACGCAGTATTTT.

The chain links TRBV2 to TRBJ2-7; 8 nucleotides align to TRBD2. The CDR3 has 15 amino acids. Looked up from germline, CDR1 is SNHLY and CDR2 is FYNNEI. The V gene end was trimmed by 6 bases and the J gene end by 3 bases; junction bases not matched to a gene: 10. The CDR3 sequence is CASRETSETSYEQYF. The CDR3 region has the DNA TGTGCCAGCAGAGAGACTAGCGAAACAAGCTACGAGCAGTACTTC.

This clone was seen a handful of times. This chain links TRBV12-5 with TRBJ1-2; no clear D gene. Trimming removed 1 base from V and 6 bases from J, with 9 bases in between. This CDR3 is 13 amino acids long. CDR1 and CDR2 from the germline V gene are LGHNT and FRNRAP. CDR3 loop: CASGLGLQDGYTF. The CDR3 DNA reads as TGTGCTAGTGGTTTGGGCCTGCAGGATGGCTACACCTTC.

The chain couples TRBV5-1 to TRBJ1-2, with D unclear. Germline loops: CDR1 SGHRS, CDR2 YFSETQ. This CDR3 comprises 13 residues. Trimming shortened V by 1 base and J by 7 bases, and 11 bases separated the two germline ends. CDR3 amino acids: CASSLLQAGGYTF. The CDR3 nucleotides are TGCGCCAGCAGCTTGCTTCAGGCGGGTGGCTACACCTTC.

This clone was picked up a small number of times. The chain uses TRBV2 and TRBJ1-5; D possibly corresponds to TRBD1 (6 bases). CDR3 length equals 15 residues. Trimming shortened V by 5 bases and J by 0 bases, and 11 bases separated the two germline ends. Germline CDR1 is SNHLY and CDR2 is FYNNEI. CDR3 sequence reads: CASSLRTASNQPQHF. CDR3 coding DNA: TGTGCCAGCAGTCTTAGGACAGCTAGCAATCAGCCCCAGCATTTT. Full variable domain (rest looked up from reference TRBV2 and TRBJ1-5): EPEVTQTPSHQVTQMGQEVILRCVPISNHLYFYWYRQILGQKVEFLVSFYNNEISEKSEIFDDQFSVERPDGSNFTLKIRSTKLEDSAMYFCASSLRTASNQPQHFGDGTRLSIL.

This chain uses TRBV7-2 with TRBJ2-1, with a possible D match to TRBD2 (5 bases). The germline gives CDR1 SGHTA, CDR2 FQGNSA. V was cut by 5 bases and J by 0 bases, with 11 bases left in between. This CDR3 is built from 15 residues. CDR3 in amino acids: CASSNSGPSYNEQFF. For the CDR3, the DNA is TGTGCCAGCAGCAACAGCGGTCCCTCCTACAATGAGCAGTTCTTC.

The chain is built from TRBV5-1 and TRBJ1-1, with no clear D. Germline CDR1 SGHRS, CDR2 YFSETQ. The CDR3 length is 14 residues. Trimming cost V 0 bases and J 4 bases, with 10 bases left between them. CDR3 DNA sequence: TGCGCCAGCAGCTTGGACCCCGGGAGCACTGAAGCTTTCTTT. This encodes CASSLDPGSTEAFF.

The chain links TRBV14 to TRBJ2-3, with 7 bases that match TRBD2. The junction had 4 bases not matched to a gene; V was cut back by 4 bases and J by 6 bases. CDR1 and CDR2 from the germline V gene are SGHDN and FVKESK. This CDR3 has 13 residues. CDR3 amino acids: CASSLGLGDTQYF. CDR3 in DNA: TGTGCCAGCAGCCTAGGACTAGGGGATACGCAGTATTTT.

This chain connects TRBV19 to TRBJ1-2, with unresolved D. Trimming removed 0 bases from V and 4 bases from J, with 18 bases in between. Germline lookup yields CDR1 LNHDA and CDR2 SQIVND (reference sequence). The CDR3 covers 17 residues. CDR3 coding DNA: TGTGCCAGTAGTATAGATTTGGTTTTCCCCTCGAGCTATGGCTACACCTTC. Translation: CASSIDLVFPSSYGYTF.